This entry lists 20 T cell receptor beta chains sequenced from one sample in a study of cytotoxic CD8 clonotypes in ibrutinib-treated CLL. Profiled with immunoSEQ multiplex PCR; TCRdb holds only in-frame clones, not every one. The sample yields approximately 280,000 clones, about 72% seen once. Sequenced material: PBMCs, taken at disease progression, from a patient treated with ibrutinib. The receptors were gathered from a human donor with chronic lymphocytic leukemia.

The chain carries TRBV5-1 and TRBJ1-3; no definite D call. Germline CDR1 is SGHRS and CDR2 is YFSETQ. The CDR3 has 16 amino acids. Trimming cost V 0 bases and J 2 bases, with 12 bases left between them. As DNA, the CDR3 is TGCGCCAGCAGCTTGGAGCGGGGAATGGCTGGAAACACCATATATTTT. It codes for CASSLERGMAGNTIYF.

The V gene is TRBV1, the J gene TRBJ2-7. TRBV1 is a pseudogene segment. The length of the CDR3 is 14 residues. DNA for the CDR3: TGCACCAGCAGCCGCGCTGGCAGCTCCTACGAGCAGTACTTC. This encodes CTSSRAGSSYEQYF.

The chain couples TRBV7-8 to TRBJ1-1; tentatively, D is TRBD1 (5 bases). The germline gives CDR1 SGHVS, CDR2 FQNEAQ. The length of the CDR3 is 15 residues. V lost 2 bases to trimming and J lost 1 base, with 11 bases between them. For the CDR3, the DNA is TGTGCCAGCAGCTTAAACGACAGAAAGAACACTGAAGCTTTCTTT. Amino acids: CASSLNDRKNTEAFF.

In DNA form, the CDR3 reads TGTGCCAGCAGCGTAGACCGGACTAGCGGGAGCTCCTACAATGAGCAGTTCTTC. This sequence encodes CASSVDRTSGSSYNEQFF. V and J are TRBV9 and TRBJ2-1, with 13 bases aligning to TRBD2. CDR1 and CDR2 (germline): SGDLS, YYNGEE. CDR3 length: 18 residues. The trim removed 0 bases at V and 0 bases at J, leaving 3 bases unmatched.

The chain combines TRBV29-1 with TRBJ2-7; D is possibly TRBD1 (7 bases). The CDR3 is made up of 13 amino acids. V was pared by 6 bases and J by 6 bases, with 18 bases between. Germline loops: CDR1 SQVTM, CDR2 ANQGSEA. CDR3 region: CSVDGGRGVEQYF. CDR3 bases: TGCAGCGTGGATGGGGGCAGGGGGGTCGAGCAGTACTTC.

This clone has a single count. V is TRBV7-9 and J is TRBJ1-2; tentatively, D is TRBD1 (6 bases). CDR3 size: 14 residues. Germline CDR1 and CDR2: SEHNR and FQNEAQ (reference sequence). V lost 1 base and J lost 4, with 10 bases in between. CDR3 sequence (DNA): TGTGCCAGCAGCTTAGGACAGGCCTCCTATGGCTACACCTTC. Translation: CASSLGQASYGYTF.

The V and J genes are TRBV11-2 and TRBJ2-7; no clear D. Germline CDR1 reads SGHAT; CDR2 reads FQNNGV. Trimming removed 4 bases from V and 3 bases from J, with 10 bases in between. The CDR3 covers 13 residues. This CDR3 reads CASSSSLGYEQYF. The CDR3 DNA reads as TGTGCCAGCAGCTCCTCGTTGGGCTACGAGCAGTACTTC.

The sample holds a few counts of this clone. The chain has TRBV7-2 and TRBJ2-7, with D possibly TRBD1 on 6 matching bases. In germline, CDR1 is SGHTA, CDR2 FQGNSA. Between the trimmed V and J ends, which lost 0 bases and 11 bases, there was a span of 14 bases. This CDR3 is 13 amino acids long. The CDR3 bases are TGTGCCAGCAGCTTAGCGGGACAAAATCAGGAGTACTTC. This gives the protein CASSLAGQNQEYF. The full variable domain, completed using reference TRBV7-2 and TRBJ2-7, is GAGVSQSPSNKVTEKGKDVELRCDPISGHTALYWYRQSLGQGLEFLIYFQGNSAPDKSGLPSDRFSAERTGGSVSTLTIQRTQQEDSAVYLCASSLAGQNQEYFGPGTRLTVT.

The gene calls are TRBV2 and TRBJ1-4; D remains unclear. The CDR3 length is 11 residues. CDR1 is SNHLY, CDR2 FYNNEI, per germline. Between the trimmed V and J ends, which lost 3 bases and 11 bases, there was a span of 7 bases. The CDR3 DNA sequence: TGTGCCAGCAGTGAGGTTCAGAAACTGTTTTTT. Translating gives CASSEVQKLFF.

This chain joins TRBV11-3 and TRBJ1-1; the D is unclear. Germline V lookup: CDR1 SGHNT, CDR2 YENEEA. The CDR3 is 14 amino acids. V was shortened by 2 bases and J by 0 bases, with 7 bases between the two germline ends. In DNA, the CDR3 is TGTGCCAGCAGCTTAAACAGCCTGAACACTGAAGCTTTCTTT. It is translated as CASSLNSLNTEAFF.

The sample holds a few counts of this clone. The J gene is TRBJ1-6, the V gene TRBV4-1; the match to TRBD1 covers 10 bases. The CDR3 has 18 residues. Germline assignment: CDR1 MGHRA and CDR2 YSYEKL. Trimming cost V 1 base and J 7 bases; bases outside gene matches: 10. The CDR3 protein is CASSQVPKGQGMNSPLHF. CDR3 in DNA: TGCGCCAGCAGCCAAGTCCCGAAGGGACAGGGGATGAATTCACCCCTCCACTTT.

This chain links TRBV18 with TRBJ1-2; 8 positions agree with TRBD1. J gave up 6 bases and V 2 bases, and 8 bases lay outside the gene matches. Germline values: CDR1 KGHSH, CDR2 LQKENI. The CDR3 is 15 amino acids. The CDR3 loop is CASSPFETGVHGYTF. The CDR3 coding sequence is TGTGCCAGCTCACCATTCGAGACAGGGGTTCATGGCTACACCTTC.

Here the CDR3 reads CASSKGAVTDTQYF. DNA of the CDR3: TGTGCCAGTAGCAAGGGGGCTGTCACAGATACGCAGTATTTT. The chain uses TRBV19 and TRBJ2-3; 7 nucleotides align to TRBD1. V was pared by 6 bases and J by 2 bases, with 5 bases of the junction left unmatched. This CDR3 contains 14 residues. The germline gives CDR1 LNHDA, CDR2 SQIVND (reference sequence).

The rearrangement links TRBV15 to TRBJ2-7, with TRBD2 identical over 8 bases. The CDR3 spans 14 residues. Germline lookup yields CDR1 LNHNV and CDR2 YYDKDF (reference sequence). The ends lost 1 base at V and 1 base at J; junction bases unmatched: 0. CDR3 protein: CATSRVAGSYEQYF. The DNA of the CDR3 is TGTGCCACCAGCAGAGTAGCGGGATCCTACGAGCAGTACTTC.

This sequence joins TRBV7-2 and TRBJ1-2; tentatively, D is TRBD1 (5 bases). Germline assignment: CDR1 SGHTA and CDR2 FQGNSA. The CDR3 length is 14 residues. Between the trimmed V and J ends, which lost 2 bases and 4 bases, there was a span of 11 bases. The CDR3 region is CASSLQGATYGYTF. In DNA form, the CDR3 reads TGTGCCAGCAGCTTACAGGGAGCCACCTATGGCTACACCTTC.

The chain is built from TRBV2 and TRBJ2-1, with 10 bases lining up with TRBD2. Germline CDR1 is SNHLY and CDR2 is FYNNEI. V was clipped by 5 bases and J by 5 bases; unmatched bases: 6. The CDR3 runs 15 residues. The CDR3 loop reads CASSSLAGVNNEQFF. As DNA, the CDR3 is TGTGCCAGCAGTTCCCTAGCGGGAGTGAACAATGAGCAGTTCTTC.

V usage is TRBV28 and J usage is TRBJ1-5; D is unclear. Between the trimmed V and J ends, which lost 6 bases and 3 bases, there was a span of 15 bases. This CDR3 comprises 15 residues. Germline V lookup: CDR1 MDHEN, CDR2 SYDVKM. CDR3 sequence: CASSPQRVDNQPQHF. DNA for the CDR3: TGTGCCAGCAGCCCGCAGAGGGTTGACAATCAGCCCCAGCATTTT.

This clone was observed a single time. The chain combines TRBV18 with TRBJ2-1; 9 bases fit TRBD2. Germline V CDR1 and CDR2: KGHSH, LQKENI. The ends lost 0 bases at V and 1 base at J; junction bases unmatched: 7. The CDR3 consists of 18 residues. CDR3 bases: TGTGCCAGCTCACCACCCCCAGGCGGGAGGGTATCCTACAATGAGCAGTTCTTC. It codes for CASSPPPGGRVSYNEQFF.

This sequence joins TRBV4-3 and TRBJ2-3; 14 positions match TRBD2. V lost 1 base and J lost 2; bases outside the gene matches: 2. The CDR3 consists of 17 residues. Germline CDR1 and CDR2: LGHNA and YSLEER. The CDR3 region is CASSQGLAGGNTDTQYF. CDR3 nucleotides: TGCGCCAGCAGCCAAGGACTAGCGGGAGGGAACACAGATACGCAGTATTTT.

The CDR3 sequence is CTSSQLAKGISYEQYF. The CDR3, as DNA: TGCACCAGCAGCCAATTAGCTAAAGGGATCTCCTACGAGCAGTACTTC. The rearrangement joins TRBV1 to TRBJ2-7. TRBV1 is a recognized pseudogene. CDR3 size: 16 residues.